This TCR beta chain is drawn from a study of blood T cell repertoires in COVID-19. From germline, CDR1 is MGHRA and CDR2 YSYEKL. Between the trimmed V and J ends, which lost 0 bases and 9 bases, there was a span of 7 bases. The CDR3 is 12 amino acids. Sequenced by immunoSEQ multiplex PCR; TCRdb stores in-frame clones only, minus some. The sample has approximately 280,000 clones, 87% seen once. This TCR came from a woman in her thirties or forties who had recovered from COVID-19. Sequencing was carried out using PBMCs or T cells enriched from blood (not recorded which). The V and J genes are TRBV4-1 and TRBJ2-3, with a tentative D call TRBD2 (5 bases). CDR3 sequence (DNA): TGCGCCAGCAGCCAAGAAGAGCGGACGCAGTATTTT. Translating gives CASSQEERTQYF.